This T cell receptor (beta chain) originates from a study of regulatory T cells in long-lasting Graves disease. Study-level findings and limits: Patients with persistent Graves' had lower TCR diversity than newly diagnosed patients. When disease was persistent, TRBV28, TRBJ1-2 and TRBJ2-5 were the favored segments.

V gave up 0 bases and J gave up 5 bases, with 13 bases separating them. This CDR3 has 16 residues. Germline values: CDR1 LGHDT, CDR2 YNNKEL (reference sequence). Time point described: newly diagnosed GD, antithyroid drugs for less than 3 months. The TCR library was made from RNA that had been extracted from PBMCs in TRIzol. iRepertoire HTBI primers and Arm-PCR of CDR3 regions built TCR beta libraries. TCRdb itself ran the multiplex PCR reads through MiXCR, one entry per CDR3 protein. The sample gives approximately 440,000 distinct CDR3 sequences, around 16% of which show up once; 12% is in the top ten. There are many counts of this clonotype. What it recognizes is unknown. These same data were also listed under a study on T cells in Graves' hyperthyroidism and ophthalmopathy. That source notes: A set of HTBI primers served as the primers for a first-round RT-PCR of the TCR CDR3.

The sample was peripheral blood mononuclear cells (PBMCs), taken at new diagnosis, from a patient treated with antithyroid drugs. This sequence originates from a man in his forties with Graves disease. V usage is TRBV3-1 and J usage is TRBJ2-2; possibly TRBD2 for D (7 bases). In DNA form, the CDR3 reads TGTGCCAGCAGCCAAGATCGCAGGGGAGGGACCGGGGAGCTGTTTTTT. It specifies CASSQDRRGGTGELFF.